The entry below describes one T cell receptor (beta chain). Its target is unknown. Every patient experienced relapse after autologous stem cell transplantation, and brentuximab vedotin exposure varied. Trimming left V 0 bases short and J 10 bases short, with 17 bases between. The germline gives CDR1 SGHDT, CDR2 YYEEEE. CDR3 length equals 15 residues. The record originates from a study of PD-1 blockade in classical Hodgkin lymphoma. Study conclusions and caveats: Initiation of nivolumab under 1 year after ASCT led to exclusion of patients.

Clones were read by immunoSEQ multiplex PCR, and TCRdb kept only the in-frame ones, dropping some. The profile covers 100,000 to 120,000 clones, with 80% to 90% appearing a single time and 20% taken by the ten largest. The material sequenced was peripheral blood mononuclear cells (PBMCs), taken before the second cycle of nivolumab. The receptor was isolated from a human donor with classical Hodgkin lymphoma. The chain links TRBV5-6 to TRBJ2-1; no clear D. CDR3: CASSLDPSPSREQFF. The DNA for the CDR3 is TGTGCCAGCAGCTTGGACCCCAGCCCATCTAGGGAGCAGTTCTTC. The full variable domain, completed using reference TRBV5-6 and TRBJ2-1, is DAGVTQSPTHLIKTRGQQVTLRCSPKSGHDTVSWYQQALGQGPQFIFQYYEEEERQRGNFPDRFSGHQFPNYSSELNVNALLLGDSALYLCASSLDPSPSREQFFGPGTRLTVL.